The 28 T cell receptor beta chains given below trace back to one sample, sequenced in a study of T-cell reconstitution after alpha-beta-depleted transplantation in children. Unique molecular identifiers were incorporated during preparation of the TCRbeta library. In TCRdb, the PCR reads were re-called with MiXCR into one record per CDR3 protein. The profile shows fewer than 550,000 distinct CDR3 sequences, about an eighth of them singletons. This specimen consisted of PBMCs, mostly from graft donor cells, obtained 180 days after TCRalphabeta/CD19-depleted stem cell transplant. The receptors derive from a female patient aged 2-10 years who had a stem cell transplant for aplastic anemia, so the T cells may come from the graft donor.

There are a few counts of this clonotype. This chain joins TRBV20-1 and TRBJ2-7, with TRBD1 matching 9 bases. The J segment lost 1 base and the V segment lost 5 bases, leaving 6 bases of the junction unmatched. In germline, CDR1 is DFQATT, CDR2 SNEGSKA (reference sequence). This CDR3 has 14 residues. The CDR3 DNA is TGCAGTGCTCGAGGGACAGGGAGATCCTACGAGCAGTACTTC. As protein: CSARGTGRSYEQYF.

V and J are TRBV27 and TRBJ2-7, with D perhaps given as TRBD1 or TRBD2 (5 bases each). Per the germline V gene, CDR1 is MNHEY and CDR2 is SMNVEV (reference sequence). The V end was cut by 4 bases, the J end by 2 bases, with 18 bases between. The CDR3 spans 16 residues. The CDR3 DNA reads as TGTGCCAGCAGTTCAATATGGGACGGACTTCCCTACGAGCAGTACTTC. Translated, it gives CASSSIWDGLPYEQYF.

This clonotype was seen repeatedly, ten times or more. The rearrangement links TRBV2 to TRBJ1-3, with no clear D. This CDR3 region has 15 residues. In germline, CDR1 is SNHLY, CDR2 FYNNEI. V gave up 4 bases and J gave up 0 bases, with 10 bases separating them. CDR3 protein: CASSAPRSSGNTIYF. The CDR3 DNA is TGTGCCAGCAGTGCTCCCAGGAGCTCTGGAAACACCATATATTTT.

This chain joins TRBV29-1 and TRBJ2-5; D call uncertain. This CDR3 comprises 12 residues. CDR1 is SQVTM, CDR2 ANQGSEA, per germline. The V and J ends lost 2 bases and 0 bases respectively, with 4 bases between them. CDR3: CSVEQYQETQYF. The CDR3 DNA is TGCAGCGTTGAACAGTACCAAGAGACCCAGTACTTC.

V gene TRBV19 combines with J gene TRBJ1-1; D unclear. The CDR3 extends over 13 amino acids. Trimming shortened V by 3 bases and J by 4 bases, and 9 bases separated the two germline ends. The V gene's germline CDR1 is LNHDA and CDR2 SQIVND (reference sequence). The CDR3 DNA reads as TGTGCCAGTAGTATCTCAGAGGGCACTGAAGCTTTCTTT. This sequence encodes CASSISEGTEAFF.

This clonotype was counted a few times. The V and J genes are TRBV20-1 and TRBJ2-1; 7 bases match TRBD2. The J segment lost 0 bases and the V segment lost 0 bases, leaving 14 bases of the junction unmatched. Germline V gene sequence: CDR1 DFQATT, CDR2 SNEGSKA (reference sequence). CDR3 length: 19 residues. The CDR3 spells CSARDRASGRPNSYNEQFF. The CDR3 region has the DNA TGCAGTGCTAGAGATCGGGCTAGCGGCCGTCCTAACTCCTACAATGAGCAGTTCTTC.

In regard to this clonotype: This may be a read error, as it is one base from a much larger clone. The V and J genes are TRBV5-1 and TRBJ2-1, with D possibly being TRBD1 or TRBD2 (5 bases each). The germline gives CDR1 SGHRS, CDR2 YFSETQ. The CDR3 runs 14 residues. CDR3 bases: TGCGCCAGCAGTTGGGGGAACGGCTACAAAGAGCAGTTCTTC. Its protein is CASSWGNGYKEQFF.

This chain joins TRBV20-1 and TRBJ1-2; maybe TRBD1 (5 bases). The length of the CDR3 is 12 residues. Looked up from germline, CDR1 is DFQATT and CDR2 is SNEGSKA (reference sequence). Trimming removed 6 bases at V and 4 bases at J, with 12 bases between. CDR3 nucleotides: TGCAGTGCCGTTCAGGGATTCTATGGCTACACCTTC. It is translated as CSAVQGFYGYTF.

The chain uses TRBV3-1 and TRBJ1-1, with D tentatively TRBD1 (6 bases). Germline CDR1 LGHDT, CDR2 YNNKEL (reference sequence). The CDR3 loop spans 16 amino acids. Between the trimmed V and J ends, which lost 0 bases and 5 bases, there was a span of 16 bases. The CDR3 DNA sequence: TGTGCCAGCAGCCAAGACCTGCGACAGGTTAGGACTGAAGCTTTCTTT. Its translation is CASSQDLRQVRTEAFF.

There are a few counts of this clonotype. V and J are TRBV11-1 and TRBJ2-1; D is perhaps TRBD2 (7 bases). Germline V gene data show CDR1 as SGHAT and CDR2 as FQDESV (reference sequence). The CDR3 spans 19 residues. The V end lost 7 bases, the J end lost 4 bases, and 29 bases lay between the germline ends. This CDR3 is CASNRQAGVTMLDYNEQFF. The DNA of the CDR3 is TGTGCCAGCAACCGACAGGCGGGGGTCACAATGTTAGATTACAATGAGCAGTTCTTC.

J is TRBJ2-7 and V is TRBV4-2; possible D gene TRBD2, 6 bases. V lost 4 bases and J 2 bases, leaving 15 bases between the germline ends. CDR3 length: 15 residues. Germline V gives CDR1 LGHNA, CDR2 YNFKEQ. The CDR3 reads CASSREASVAYEQYF. In DNA, the CDR3 is TGTGCCAGCAGCCGAGAGGCTAGCGTAGCCTACGAGCAGTACTTC.

In its sample, this clonotype was seen a few times. The V and J genes are TRBV5-6 and TRBJ2-4; 8 nucleotides line up with TRBD2. The CDR3 loop spans 20 amino acids. CDR1 and CDR2 from the germline V gene are SGHDT and YYEEEE. After removal of 1 base from V and 1 base from J, the junction contained 16 bases not matched to a gene. CDR3 DNA sequence: TGTGCCAGCAGCTTGCCTATCGCCGGGAGGGAGAGTTGGGCCAAAAACATTCAGTACTTC. Translating it yields CASSLPIAGRESWAKNIQYF.

In its sample, this clonotype was seen a few times. The rearrangement uses TRBV12-5 and TRBJ1-6; D is possibly TRBD1 (6 bases). This CDR3 is 14 amino acids long. From germline, CDR1 is LGHNT and CDR2 FRNRAP. V was cut by 2 bases and J by 9 bases, with 11 bases left in between. The CDR3 bases are TGTGCTAGTGGTTTGAACAGGGATGGTTCACCCCTCCACTTT. This sequence encodes CASGLNRDGSPLHF.

The rearrangement uses TRBV20-1 and TRBJ1-4; TRBD1 might be the D (6 bases). The germline CDR1 and CDR2 sequences are DFQATT and SNEGSKA (reference sequence). V lost 2 bases to trimming and J lost 6 bases, with 19 bases between them. The CDR3 length is 16 residues. DNA for the CDR3: TGCAGTGCTAGAACGGTGGGGGGGGCGACCTATGAAAAACTGTTTTTT. Protein sequence: CSARTVGGATYEKLFF.

A few counts support this clonotype. The chain carries TRBV10-3 and TRBJ1-2; 8 nucleotides line up with TRBD1. This CDR3 is built from 13 residues. V lost 5 bases to trimming and J lost 3 bases; unmatched junction nucleotides: 2. CDR1 and CDR2 from the germline V gene are ENHRY and SYGVKD. The CDR3 DNA follows: TGTGCCATCAGTTCGACAGGGGACTATGGCTACACCTTC. Its translation is CAISSTGDYGYTF.

This clonotype was seen many times. The chain uses TRBV12-3 or TRBV12-4 and TRBJ2-5, with D unresolved. The CDR3 runs 14 residues. V was trimmed by 6 bases and J by 5 bases, leaving 16 bases between them. This CDR3 is CASSLGPDRETQYF. The CDR3 DNA sequence: TGTGCCAGCAGCCTCGGACCCGATCGGGAGACCCAGTACTTC.

J is TRBJ1-1 and V is TRBV21-1; whether TRBD1, the table's D call, matches the DNA was not checked. TRBV21-1 is an annotated pseudogene. This CDR3 is built from 19 residues. This CDR3 is CASSPPATPGQGMNTEAFF. As DNA, the CDR3 is TGTGCCAGCAGCCCACCGGCGACCCCGGGACAGGGTATGAACACTGAAGCTTTCTTT.

The chain uses TRBV6-4 and TRBJ1-1; TRBD1 agrees at 7 bases. This CDR3 contains 11 residues. From germline, CDR1 is MRHNA and CDR2 SNTAGT. The J segment lost 11 bases and the V segment lost 7 bases, leaving 7 bases of the junction unmatched. The CDR3 nucleotides are TGTGCCAGCAAATCAGGACAGGACGCTTTCTTT. The encoded protein is CASKSGQDAFF.

This clonotype was picked up a small number of times. The chain carries TRBV4-3 and TRBJ2-7; perhaps D is TRBD1 or TRBD2 (5 bases each). Germline V gives CDR1 LGHNA, CDR2 YSLEER. Between the trimmed V and J ends, which lost 1 base and 4 bases, there was a span of 20 bases. The CDR3 totals 17 residues. The CDR3 coding sequence is TGCGCCAGCAGCCAAGTCCTAAACCCGGGACCGCGATACGAGCAGTACTTC. Its translation is CASSQVLNPGPRYEQYF.

This clonotype turned up a few times. V usage is TRBV9 and J usage is TRBJ2-5; TRBD2 matches at 10 bases. CDR3 length: 14 residues. Trimming cost V 3 bases and J 3 bases; bases outside gene matches: 2. Germline V gene lookup returns CDR1 SGDLS and CDR2 YYNGEE. The chain's CDR3 is CASSDTSGKETQYF. DNA of the CDR3: TGTGCCAGCAGCGATACTAGCGGGAAAGAGACCCAGTACTTC.

The chain is built from TRBV11-3 and TRBJ2-1; maybe TRBD2 (6 bases). Germline V gene sequence: CDR1 SGHNT, CDR2 YENEEA. There are 15 residues in the CDR3. Deletions cut 3 bases from V and 4 bases from J, with 13 bases between. CDR3 protein: CASSFYRDWYNEQFF. CDR3 in DNA: TGTGCCAGCAGCTTTTACCGGGACTGGTACAATGAGCAGTTCTTC.

This clonotype was seen a handful of times. The gene calls are TRBV4-1 and TRBJ2-3; D is perhaps TRBD2 (6 bases). V lost 0 bases to trimming and J lost 7 bases, with 14 bases between them. This CDR3 spans 15 amino acids. Germline V gives CDR1 MGHRA, CDR2 YSYEKL. The chain's CDR3 is CASSQETGGVNTQYF. The CDR3 DNA is TGCGCCAGCAGCCAAGAAACAGGAGGGGTGAATACGCAGTATTTT.

The CDR3: CASSVDDSGMEETQYF. CDR3 bases: TGTGCCAGCAGCGTAGATGATAGCGGGATGGAAGAGACCCAGTACTTC. This chain joins TRBV9 and TRBJ2-5; the match to TRBD2 covers 8 bases. The germline V gene encodes CDR1 SGDLS and CDR2 YYNGEE. This CDR3 comprises 16 residues. The trim removed 0 bases at V and 3 bases at J, leaving 7 bases unmatched.

This clonotype has only a few counts. This chain uses TRBV11-2 with TRBJ2-7, with no clear D. The CDR3 is made up of 13 amino acids. Germline V gene lookup returns CDR1 SGHAT and CDR2 FQNNGV. The V end lost 3 bases, the J end lost 3 bases, and 9 bases lay between the germline ends. CDR3 in DNA: TGTGCCAGCAGCTTTCATCCCGACTACGAGCAGTACGTC. As protein: CASSFHPDYEQYV.

V gene TRBV7-2 combines with J gene TRBJ2-2, with D possibly matching TRBD2 (6 bases). The V gene lost 1 base and the J gene lost 4 bases, with 10 bases spanning the gap. This CDR3 has 15 amino acids. CDR1 SGHTA and CDR2 FQGNSA come from the germline V gene. The chain's CDR3 is CASSLVGGRTGELFF. CDR3 bases: TGTGCCAGCAGCTTAGTGGGAGGTCGCACCGGGGAGCTGTTTTTT.

This clonotype was detected ten times or more. The chain couples TRBV9 to TRBJ2-1; tentatively, D is TRBD2 (6 bases). Trimming shortened V by 4 bases and J by 0 bases, and 14 bases separated the two germline ends. The germline V gene encodes CDR1 SGDLS and CDR2 YYNGEE. There are 16 residues in the CDR3. The CDR3 DNA reads TGTGCCAGCAGCCCTACCGGGACTGCCTCCTACAATGAGCAGTTCTTC. Translating gives CASSPTGTASYNEQFF. The full variable domain, in which reference TRBV9 and TRBJ2-1 provide the parts outside the CDR3, is DSGVTQTPKHLITATGQRVTLRCSPRSGDLSVYWYQQSLDQGLQFLIQYYNGEERAKGNILERFSAQQFPDLHSELNLSSLELGDSALYFCASSPTGTASYNEQFFGPGTRLTVL.

This clonotype was seen only a few times. The V call is TRBV25-1, the J call TRBJ1-2, with D unresolved. This CDR3 has 13 amino acids. Germline CDR1 MGHDK, CDR2 SYGVNS. V was shortened by 7 bases and J by 4 bases, with 13 bases between the two germline ends. The CDR3 here is CASKAAPIYGYTF. The DNA for the CDR3 is TGTGCCAGCAAGGCAGCCCCTATCTATGGCTACACCTTC.

This rearrangement joins TRBV28 to TRBJ2-4; possible D gene TRBD2, 7 bases. V gave up 7 bases and J gave up 4 bases, with 20 bases separating them. Germline assignment: CDR1 MDHEN and CDR2 SYDVKM. CDR3 length equals 16 residues. CDR3 in DNA: TGTGCCAGCAATTCCACGGGGGGCAGGGAAAAAAACATTCAGTACTTC. Its translation is CASNSTGGREKNIQYF.